The 32 T cell receptor beta chains reported below all come from one sample, sequenced in a study of T cells in localized non-small cell lung cancer. Generated by immunoSEQ multiplex PCR, the TCRdb table keeps only in-frame clones and is missing some. The sample shows roughly 70,000 clones, around 85% of them seen only once. Specimen: peripheral blood, collected before any cancer treatment. All receptors derive from a male donor aged 60 or over with stage III squamous cell lung carcinoma.

The CDR3 nucleotides are TGTGCCAGTAGAACGGACACTAACTATGGCTACACCTTC. The encoded protein is CASRTDTNYGYTF. The chain has TRBV19 and TRBJ1-2, with D possibly TRBD1 on 5 matching bases. CDR3 length equals 13 residues. V lost 6 bases to trimming and J lost 0 bases, with 8 bases between them. Germline V gives CDR1 LNHDA, CDR2 SQIVND (reference sequence).

The chain uses TRBV21-1 and TRBJ1-1. TRBV21-1 is annotated as a pseudogene. The CDR3 covers 17 residues. CDR3 sequence reads: CASSKVKRGAPGPEAFF. The CDR3 DNA follows: TGTGCCAGCAGCAAAGTTAAACGGGGGGCCCCTGGCCCTGAAGCTTTCTTT.

This clone was observed once. This chain links TRBV10-3 with TRBJ1-1; 8 positions match TRBD1. From germline, CDR1 is ENHRY and CDR2 SYGVKD. CDR3 length: 17 residues. Unmatched junction bases numbered 11, after V lost 0 bases and J lost 5 bases. CDR3 loop: CAISESGLQGAGTEAFF. Here the CDR3 DNA reads TGTGCCATCAGTGAGTCAGGATTGCAGGGGGCGGGAACTGAAGCTTTCTTT.

This chain joins TRBV7-9 and TRBJ1-1; no definite D call. With 2 bases removed from V and 0 bases from J, the gap between germline ends came to 7 bases. Germline assignment: CDR1 SEHNR and CDR2 FQNEAQ (reference sequence). CDR3 length equals 14 residues. Here the CDR3 reads CASSLMGLNTEAFF. DNA of the CDR3: TGTGCCAGCAGCTTAATGGGTCTGAACACTGAAGCTTTCTTT.

The rearrangement links TRBV2 to TRBJ2-3, with 9 nucleotides matching TRBD2. CDR3 length: 15 amino acids. The trim removed 7 bases at V and 4 bases at J, leaving 9 bases unmatched. From germline, CDR1 is SNHLY and CDR2 FYNNEI. The CDR3 DNA follows: TGTGCCAGCACCGAAGGCGGGGGGGGGTCAGATACGCAGTATTTT. Translating it yields CASTEGGGGSDTQYF.

The chain combines TRBV4-1 with TRBJ2-1; a weak D match, TRBD1 (7 bases). Germline CDR1 and CDR2: MGHRA and YSYEKL. The CDR3 runs 17 residues. V shed 3 bases and J shed 2 bases, with 17 bases lying between them. The CDR3 here is CASSQGRGQNTYNEQFF. CDR3 DNA: TGCGCCAGCAGCCAGGGGCGGGGACAGAACACCTACAATGAGCAGTTCTTC.

The chain has TRBV10-1 and TRBJ1-6, with D tentatively TRBD1 (6 bases). CDR1 and CDR2 from the germline V gene are WNHNN and SYGVQD (reference sequence). With 7 bases removed from V and 8 bases from J, the gap between germline ends came to 12 bases. The CDR3 contains 13 residues. The CDR3 reads CASNGQLDSPLHF. The CDR3 coding sequence is TGCGCCAGCAATGGACAGCTAGATTCACCCCTCCACTTT.

This clone was detected only a few times. The chain couples TRBV2 to TRBJ2-7, with no clear D. The length of the CDR3 is 12 residues. Germline values: CDR1 SNHLY, CDR2 FYNNEI. V shed 3 bases and J shed 3 bases, with 6 bases lying between them. CDR3 bases: TGTGCCAGCAGTGAGGCGGTCTACGAGCAGTACGTC. Translating it yields CASSEAVYEQYV.

The chain employs TRBV28 and TRBJ1-4, with 8 bases fitting TRBD1. CDR3 size: 15 residues. V dropped 1 base and J dropped 8; count of bases not matched to a gene: 6. CDR1 and CDR2 (germline): MDHEN, SYDVKM. This CDR3 is CASSLSTGGSEKLFF. The DNA for the CDR3 is TGTGCCAGCAGTTTATCCACAGGGGGGAGCGAAAAACTGTTTTTT.

Here the CDR3 DNA reads TGTGCCAGCAGCTCGATCCAGGACGGAAATTCACCCCTCCACTTT. Translating it yields CASSSIQDGNSPLHF. This chain links TRBV7-2 with TRBJ1-6; D is undetermined. The CDR3 extends over 15 amino acids. Germline loops: CDR1 SGHTA, CDR2 FQGNSA. Trimming took off 4 bases at V and 7 bases at J, with 14 bases between the two ends.

The rearrangement joins TRBV6-5 to TRBJ1-5, with 8 bases identical to TRBD1. Germline V gene sequence: CDR1 MNHEY, CDR2 SVGAGI. This CDR3 contains 15 residues. The V and J ends lost 7 bases and 4 bases, in that order; junction bases with no gene match: 9. The CDR3 region is CASKRDRGNNQPQHF. The CDR3 DNA follows: TGTGCCAGCAAGAGAGACAGGGGCAATAATCAGCCCCAGCATTTT.

This chain uses TRBV9 with TRBJ1-4; no definite D call. The length of the CDR3 is 13 residues. Between the trimmed V and J ends, which lost 3 bases and 7 bases, there was a span of 10 bases. The germline gives CDR1 SGDLS, CDR2 YYNGEE. CDR3 residues: CASSARPTEKLFF. CDR3 sequence (DNA): TGTGCCAGCAGCGCACGGCCGACTGAAAAACTGTTTTTT.

The gene calls are TRBV19 and TRBJ1-5; maybe TRBD1 (6 bases). Germline CDR1 and CDR2: LNHDA and SQIVND (reference sequence). V dropped 6 bases and J dropped 1 base, with 16 bases sitting between them. This CDR3 has 16 residues. The DNA of the CDR3 is TGTGCCAGTAGACACCCCTGGGGGGCGAGCAATCAGCCCCAGCATTTT. Translation: CASRHPWGASNQPQHF.

Remarks on this clone: The sample contains more than one DNA sequence encoding this CDR3. The V call is TRBV19, the J call TRBJ1-5; unclear D gene. CDR3 length equals 13 residues. The germline gives CDR1 LNHDA, CDR2 SQIVND (reference sequence). The ends were cut back, 1 base at V and 2 bases at J, with 3 bases in the middle. DNA for the CDR3: TGTGCCAGTAGTATAGGGGGCAATCAGCCCCAGCATTTT. Its protein is CASSIGGNQPQHF. The complete variable domain, with remaining parts taken from reference TRBV19 and TRBJ1-5, reads DGGITQSPKYLFRKEGQNVTLSCEQNLNHDAMYWYRQDPGQGLRLIYYSQIVNDFQKGDIAEGYSVSREKKESFPLTVTSAQKNPTAFYLCASSIGGNQPQHFGDGTRLSIL.

The chain has TRBV15 and TRBJ2-3; 7 nucleotides align to TRBD1. The trim removed 3 bases at V and 6 bases at J, leaving 6 bases unmatched. CDR3 length equals 14 residues. Germline CDR1 and CDR2: LNHNV and YYDKDF (reference sequence). CDR3 sequence (DNA): TGTGCCACCAGCAGCCGGACAGGATACGATACGCAGTATTTT. This translates into CATSSRTGYDTQYF.

V usage is TRBV19 and J usage is TRBJ1-2; a possible D gene is TRBD1 (6 bases). The CDR3 spans 11 residues. The germline V gene encodes CDR1 LNHDA and CDR2 SQIVND (reference sequence). Between the trimmed V and J ends, which lost 10 bases and 5 bases, there was a span of 11 bases. The DNA of the CDR3 is TGTGCCACCCGTGGACAGTATGGCTACACCTTC. Amino acids: CATRGQYGYTF.

In nucleotides, the CDR3 is TGTGCCACCAAAGGGGGCGGCTACGAGCAGTACGTC. This translates into CATKGGGYEQYV. The V call is TRBV15, the J call TRBJ2-7, with TRBD1 matching over 7 bases. Germline trimming cut 7 bases from V and 3 bases from J; bases unmatched to any gene: 3. The CDR3 length is 12 residues. The germline V gene has CDR1 LNHNV and CDR2 YYDKDF (reference sequence).

In its sample, this clone was seen once. The rearrangement joins TRBV29-1 to TRBJ2-1, with D unclear. This CDR3 region has 13 residues. The V gene lost 7 bases and the J gene lost 10 bases, with 20 bases spanning the gap. Germline V gene data show CDR1 as SQVTM and CDR2 as ANQGSEA. In DNA, the CDR3 is TGCAGCGCGGTGCCGGTTGTCGGATTGGAGCAGTTCTTC. Its protein product is CSAVPVVGLEQFF.

This chain uses TRBV29-1 with TRBJ1-4, with TRBD1 as a possible D gene (6 bases). Trimming took 0 bases from V and 7 from J, leaving 12 bases between them. CDR3 size: 14 residues. Germline V lookup: CDR1 SQVTM, CDR2 ANQGSEA. CDR3 in amino acids: CSVEEGRGGEKLFF. CDR3 coding DNA: TGCAGCGTTGAAGAAGGCAGGGGAGGTGAAAAACTGTTTTTT.

The V gene is TRBV2, the J gene TRBJ2-3, with D perhaps TRBD2 (6 bases). V shed 6 bases and J shed 2 bases, with 9 bases lying between them. CDR3 length equals 13 residues. CDR1 and CDR2 (germline): SNHLY, FYNNEI. CDR3 coding DNA: TGTGCCAGCAGGGGGGACTTCACAGATACGCAGTATTTT. Translation gives CASRGDFTDTQYF.

The rearrangement links TRBV7-2 to TRBJ2-7; 14 positions agree with TRBD2. The CDR3 runs to 16 residues. Looked up from germline, CDR1 is SGHTA and CDR2 is FQGNSA. Losses at the gene ends were 2 bases for V and 4 bases for J; bases not matched to a gene: 4. The CDR3 DNA follows: TGTGCCAGCAGCTTACTTGGACTAGCGGGGGGATACGAGCAGTACGTC. Translating it yields CASSLLGLAGGYEQYV.

The chain joins TRBV5-1 to TRBJ2-3; a weak D match, TRBD1 (6 bases). The germline gives CDR1 SGHRS, CDR2 YFSETQ. V was shortened by 2 bases and J by 2 bases, with 9 bases between the two germline ends. This CDR3 is 14 amino acids long. The CDR3 sequence is CASSFDRLTDTQYF. The CDR3 region has the DNA TGCGCCAGCAGCTTTGACAGGCTCACAGATACGCAGTATTTT.

This chain uses TRBV5-1 with TRBJ2-5; weak D call: TRBD1 (6 bases). Trimming took off 4 bases at V and 2 bases at J, with 9 bases between the two ends. Germline lookup yields CDR1 SGHRS and CDR2 YFSETQ. This CDR3 region has 13 residues. The CDR3 loop is CASSRGMQETQYF. The CDR3 nucleotides are TGCGCCAGCAGCAGGGGGATGCAAGAGACCCAGTACTTC.

The chain joins TRBV2 to TRBJ2-6; tentative D call: TRBD2 (5 bases). Germline loops: CDR1 SNHLY, CDR2 FYNNEI. Trimming pared 8 bases from V and 0 bases from J, leaving 14 bases between. This CDR3 comprises 16 residues. DNA of the CDR3: TGTGCCAGCCGAGTGAGCGGCTCCTCTGGGGCCAACGTCCTGACTTTC. This codes for CASRVSGSSGANVLTF.

The DNA for the CDR3 is TGCGCCAGCAGCTTAAAGGGAACCTATGGCTACACCTTC. Translation gives CASSLKGTYGYTF. V gene TRBV5-1 combines with J gene TRBJ1-2; D uncertain. The germline V gene has CDR1 SGHRS and CDR2 YFSETQ. CDR3 length: 13 residues. The V gene lost 2 bases and the J gene lost 4 bases, with 9 bases spanning the gap.

V and J are TRBV7-2 and TRBJ1-1; D gene uncertain. The CDR3 is 13 residues long. V shed 0 bases and J shed 7 bases, with 9 bases lying between them. Germline CDR1 reads SGHTA; CDR2 reads FQGNSA. For the CDR3, the DNA is TGTGCCAGCAGCTTAGCGAGAGCTTTTGAAGCTTTCTTT. Translating it yields CASSLARAFEAFF.

J is TRBJ1-1 and V is TRBV5-1; TRBD1 aligns across 9 bases. This CDR3 region has 14 residues. Germline values: CDR1 SGHRS, CDR2 YFSETQ. The V and J ends lost 6 bases and 4 bases, in that order; junction bases with no gene match: 7. The DNA of the CDR3 is TGCGCCAGCAACTTACAGGGGGCCGGCACTGAAGCTTTCTTT. As protein: CASNLQGAGTEAFF.

The gene calls are TRBV7-8 and TRBJ2-7; TRBD2 is a possible D gene (7 bases). Germline V gene data show CDR1 as SGHVS and CDR2 as FQNEAQ. V gave up 10 bases and J gave up 3 bases, with 25 bases separating them. The CDR3 sequence is 16 residues long. The CDR3 DNA reads TGTGCCACTGCCGTTAGTAGGGGGGGTCCTGGCTACGAGCAGTACGTC. Protein product: CATAVSRGGPGYEQYV.

The V gene is TRBV2, the J gene TRBJ1-1, with no clear D. The germline CDR1 and CDR2 sequences are SNHLY and FYNNEI. The CDR3 consists of 13 residues. Between the trimmed V and J ends, which lost 5 bases and 1 base, there was a span of 8 bases. In DNA form, the CDR3 reads TGTGCCAGCAGTAGAGACCCGAACACTGAAGCTTTCTTT. Amino acid sequence: CASSRDPNTEAFF.

The rearrangement joins TRBV7-8 to TRBJ1-6, with D unclear. Deletions cut 2 bases from V and 7 bases from J, with 9 bases between. Germline values: CDR1 SGHVS, CDR2 FQNEAQ. The CDR3 totals 14 residues. This CDR3 reads CASSLRTENSPLHF. Here the CDR3 DNA reads TGTGCCAGCAGCTTAAGGACTGAGAATTCACCCCTCCACTTT.

The V call is TRBV25-1, the J call TRBJ2-1; D tentatively fits TRBD1 or TRBD2 (7 bases each). The V gene lost 8 bases and the J gene lost 8 bases, with 19 bases spanning the gap. Germline V gene data show CDR1 as MGHDK and CDR2 as SYGVNS. The CDR3 has 14 amino acids. The CDR3 is CASENRGGGDEQFF. In nucleotides, the CDR3 is TGTGCCAGCGAGAACAGGGGTGGGGGGGATGAGCAGTTCTTC.

The chain recombines TRBV25-1 with TRBJ2-2; the D gene is possibly TRBD1 (5 bases). The CDR3 is made up of 16 amino acids. CDR1 and CDR2 from the germline V gene are MGHDK and SYGVNS. V was cut by 0 bases and J by 8 bases, with 16 bases left in between. The CDR3 loop reads CASSEYSAGNRGELFF. The DNA of the CDR3 is TGTGCCAGCAGTGAATATTCGGCAGGGAATAGGGGGGAGCTGTTTTTT.